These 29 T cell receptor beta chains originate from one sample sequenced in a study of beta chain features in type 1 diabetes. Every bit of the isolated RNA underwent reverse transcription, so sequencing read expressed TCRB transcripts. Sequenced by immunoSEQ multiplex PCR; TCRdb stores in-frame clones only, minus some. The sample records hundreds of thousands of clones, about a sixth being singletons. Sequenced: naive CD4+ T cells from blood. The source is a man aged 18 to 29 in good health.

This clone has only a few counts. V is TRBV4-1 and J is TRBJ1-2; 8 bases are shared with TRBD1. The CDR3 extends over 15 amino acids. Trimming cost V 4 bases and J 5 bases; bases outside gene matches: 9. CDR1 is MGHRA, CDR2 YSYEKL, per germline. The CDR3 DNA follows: TGCGCCAGCAGCCGGCAGGGGGCAACGGATTATGGCTACACCTTC. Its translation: CASSRQGATDYGYTF.

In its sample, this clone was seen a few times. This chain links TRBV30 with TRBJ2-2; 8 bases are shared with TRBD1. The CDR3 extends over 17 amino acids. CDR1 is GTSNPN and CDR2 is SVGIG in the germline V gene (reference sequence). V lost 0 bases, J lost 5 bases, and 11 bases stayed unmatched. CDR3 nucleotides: TGTGCCTGGAGTGTAACTAGGACAGGGAGGAGGACCGGGGAGCTGTTTTTT. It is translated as CAWSVTRTGRRTGELFF.

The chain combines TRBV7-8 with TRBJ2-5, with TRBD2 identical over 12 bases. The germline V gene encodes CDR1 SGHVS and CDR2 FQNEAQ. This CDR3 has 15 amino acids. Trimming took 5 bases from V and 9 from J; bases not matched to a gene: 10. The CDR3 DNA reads TGTGCCAGCAGCCACAGACTAGCGGGAGCACCGCCCCAGTACTTC. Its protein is CASSHRLAGAPPQYF.

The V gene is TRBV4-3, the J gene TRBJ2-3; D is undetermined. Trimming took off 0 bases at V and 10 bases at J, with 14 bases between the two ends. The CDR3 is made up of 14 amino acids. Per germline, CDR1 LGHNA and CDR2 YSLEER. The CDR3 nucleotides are TGCGCCAGCAGCCAAGATCTAGGCACCTCGCCGCAGTATTTT. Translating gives CASSQDLGTSPQYF.

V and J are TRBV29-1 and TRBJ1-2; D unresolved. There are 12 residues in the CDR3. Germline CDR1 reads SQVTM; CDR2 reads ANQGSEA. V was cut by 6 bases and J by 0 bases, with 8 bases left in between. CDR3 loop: CSVRVSNYGYTF. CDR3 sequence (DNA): TGCAGCGTAAGAGTCTCTAACTATGGCTACACCTTC.

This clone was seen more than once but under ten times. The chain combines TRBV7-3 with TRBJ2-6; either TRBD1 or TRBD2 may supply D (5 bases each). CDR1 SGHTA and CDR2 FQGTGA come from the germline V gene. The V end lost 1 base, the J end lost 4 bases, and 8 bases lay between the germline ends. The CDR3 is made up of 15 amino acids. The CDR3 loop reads CASSLSRDGANVLTF. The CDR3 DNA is TGTGCCAGCAGCTTAAGCAGGGACGGGGCCAACGTCCTGACTTTC.

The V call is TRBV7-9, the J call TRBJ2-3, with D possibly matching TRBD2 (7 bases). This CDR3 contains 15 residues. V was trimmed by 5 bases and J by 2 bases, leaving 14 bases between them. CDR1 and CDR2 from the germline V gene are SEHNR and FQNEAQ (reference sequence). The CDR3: CASSRGAGATDTQYF. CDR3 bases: TGTGCCAGCAGCCGAGGGGCGGGGGCCACAGATACGCAGTATTTT.

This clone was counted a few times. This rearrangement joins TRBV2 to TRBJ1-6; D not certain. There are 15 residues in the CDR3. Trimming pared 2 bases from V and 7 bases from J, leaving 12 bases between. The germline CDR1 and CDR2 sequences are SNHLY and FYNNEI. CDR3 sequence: CASSESSLSNSPLHF. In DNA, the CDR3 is TGTGCCAGCAGTGAATCGTCATTGTCAAATTCACCCCTCCACTTT.

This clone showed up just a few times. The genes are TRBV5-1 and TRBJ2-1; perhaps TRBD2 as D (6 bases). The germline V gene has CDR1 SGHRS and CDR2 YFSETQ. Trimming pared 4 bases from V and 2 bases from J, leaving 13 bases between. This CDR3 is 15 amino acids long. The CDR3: CASSLRLDTYNEQFF. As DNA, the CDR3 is TGCGCCAGCAGCCTAAGACTAGATACCTACAATGAGCAGTTCTTC.

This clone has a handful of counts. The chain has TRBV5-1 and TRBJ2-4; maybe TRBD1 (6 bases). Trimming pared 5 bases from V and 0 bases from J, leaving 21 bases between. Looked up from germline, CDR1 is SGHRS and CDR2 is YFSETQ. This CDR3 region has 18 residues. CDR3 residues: CASSRDNQLYLAKNIQYF. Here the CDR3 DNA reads TGCGCCAGCAGTCGGGACAATCAGCTCTATCTAGCCAAAAACATTCAGTACTTC.

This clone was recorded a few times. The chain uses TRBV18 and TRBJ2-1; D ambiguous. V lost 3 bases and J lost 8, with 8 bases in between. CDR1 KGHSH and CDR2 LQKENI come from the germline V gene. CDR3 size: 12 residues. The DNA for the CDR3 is TGTGCCAGCTCACCCCTCCGCGATGAGCAGTTCTTC. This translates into CASSPLRDEQFF.

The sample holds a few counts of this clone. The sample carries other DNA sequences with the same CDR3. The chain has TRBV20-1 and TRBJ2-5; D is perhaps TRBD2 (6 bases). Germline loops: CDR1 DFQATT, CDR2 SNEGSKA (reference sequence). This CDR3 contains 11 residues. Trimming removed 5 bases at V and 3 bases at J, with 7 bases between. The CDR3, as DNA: TGCAGTGCTCGGGGGAAAGAGACCCAGTACTTC. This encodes CSARGKETQYF.

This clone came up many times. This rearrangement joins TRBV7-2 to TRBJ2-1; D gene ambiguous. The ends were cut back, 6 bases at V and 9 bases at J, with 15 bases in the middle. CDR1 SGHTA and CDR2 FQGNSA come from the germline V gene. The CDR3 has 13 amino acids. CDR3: CASSSPAVGEQFF. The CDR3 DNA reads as TGTGCCAGCAGTTCCCCGGCGGTCGGTGAGCAGTTCTTC. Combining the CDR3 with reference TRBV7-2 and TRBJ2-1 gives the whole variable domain GAGVSQSPSNKVTEKGKDVELRCDPISGHTALYWYRQSLGQGLEFLIYFQGNSAPDKSGLPSDRFSAERTGGSVSTLTIQRTQQEDSAVYLCASSSPAVGEQFFGPGTRLTVL.

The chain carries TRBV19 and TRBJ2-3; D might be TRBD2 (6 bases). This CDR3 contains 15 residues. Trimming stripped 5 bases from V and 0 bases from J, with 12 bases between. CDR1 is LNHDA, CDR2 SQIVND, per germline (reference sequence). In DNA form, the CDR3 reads TGTGCCAGTAGTTTTGGCGGGGTTAGCACAGATACGCAGTATTTT. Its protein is CASSFGGVSTDTQYF.

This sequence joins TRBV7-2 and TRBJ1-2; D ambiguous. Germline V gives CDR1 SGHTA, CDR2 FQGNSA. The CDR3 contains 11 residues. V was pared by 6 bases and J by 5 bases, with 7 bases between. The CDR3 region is CASSLTYGYTF. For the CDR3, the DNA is TGTGCCAGCAGTTTGACATATGGCTACACCTTC.

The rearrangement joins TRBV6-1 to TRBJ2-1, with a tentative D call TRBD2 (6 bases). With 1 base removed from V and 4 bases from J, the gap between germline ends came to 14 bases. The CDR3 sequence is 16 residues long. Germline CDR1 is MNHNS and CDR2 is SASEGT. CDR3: CASSEGVEGRYNEQFF. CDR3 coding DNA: TGTGCCAGCAGTGAAGGCGTGGAGGGTAGATACAATGAGCAGTTCTTC.

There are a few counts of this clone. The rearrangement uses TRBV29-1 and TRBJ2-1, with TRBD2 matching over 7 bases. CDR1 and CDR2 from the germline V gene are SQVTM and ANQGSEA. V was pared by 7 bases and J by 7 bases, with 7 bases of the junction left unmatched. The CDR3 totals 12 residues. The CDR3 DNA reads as TGCAGCGGTTCAGCGGGATGGAATGAGCAGTTCTTC. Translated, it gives CSGSAGWNEQFF.

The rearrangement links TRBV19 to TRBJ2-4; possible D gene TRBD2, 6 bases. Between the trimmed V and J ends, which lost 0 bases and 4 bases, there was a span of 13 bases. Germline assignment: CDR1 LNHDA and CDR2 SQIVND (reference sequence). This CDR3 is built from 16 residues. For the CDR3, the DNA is TGTGCCAGTAGTATAGAGCGGGGCGGAGGGAAAAACATTCAGTACTTC. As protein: CASSIERGGGKNIQYF. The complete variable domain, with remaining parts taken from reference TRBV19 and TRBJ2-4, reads DGGITQSPKYLFRKEGQNVTLSCEQNLNHDAMYWYRQDPGQGLRLIYYSQIVNDFQKGDIAEGYSVSREKKESFPLTVTSAQKNPTAFYLCASSIERGGGKNIQYFGAGTRLSVL.

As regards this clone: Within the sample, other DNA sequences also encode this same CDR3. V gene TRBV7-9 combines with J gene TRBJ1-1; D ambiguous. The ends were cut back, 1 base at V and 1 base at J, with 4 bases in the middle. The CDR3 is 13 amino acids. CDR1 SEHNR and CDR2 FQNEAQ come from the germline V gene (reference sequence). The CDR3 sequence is CASSLERNTEAFF. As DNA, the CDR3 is TGTGCCAGCAGCTTAGAAAGGAACACTGAAGCTTTCTTT.

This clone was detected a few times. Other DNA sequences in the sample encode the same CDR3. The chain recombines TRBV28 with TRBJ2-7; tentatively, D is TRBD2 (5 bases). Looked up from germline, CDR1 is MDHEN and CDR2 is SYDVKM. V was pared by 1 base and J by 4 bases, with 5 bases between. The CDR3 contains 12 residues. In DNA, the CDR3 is TGTGCCAGCAGTTTATCGGGGTACGAGCAGTACTTC. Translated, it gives CASSLSGYEQYF.

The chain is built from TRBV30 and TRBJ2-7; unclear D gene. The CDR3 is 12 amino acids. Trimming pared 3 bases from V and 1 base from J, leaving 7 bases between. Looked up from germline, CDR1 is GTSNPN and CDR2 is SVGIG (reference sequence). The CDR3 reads CAWSRDSYEQYF. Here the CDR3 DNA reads TGTGCCTGGAGCAGAGATTCCTACGAGCAGTACTTC.

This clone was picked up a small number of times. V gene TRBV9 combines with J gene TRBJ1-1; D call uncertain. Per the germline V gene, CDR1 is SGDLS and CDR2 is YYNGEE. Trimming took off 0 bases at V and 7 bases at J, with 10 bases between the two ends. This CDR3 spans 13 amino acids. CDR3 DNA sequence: TGTGCCAGCAGCGTAGTTCCGGGAAGTGAAGCTTTCTTT. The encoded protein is CASSVVPGSEAFF. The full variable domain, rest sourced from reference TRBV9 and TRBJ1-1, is DSGVTQTPKHLITATGQRVTLRCSPRSGDLSVYWYQQSLDQGLQFLIQYYNGEERAKGNILERFSAQQFPDLHSELNLSSLELGDSALYFCASSVVPGSEAFFGQGTRLTVV.

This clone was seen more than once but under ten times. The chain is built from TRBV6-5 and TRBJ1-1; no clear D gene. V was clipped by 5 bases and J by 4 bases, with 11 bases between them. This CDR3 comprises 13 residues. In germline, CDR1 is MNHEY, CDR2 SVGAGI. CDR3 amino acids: CASSETVSTEAFF. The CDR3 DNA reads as TGTGCCAGCAGTGAAACTGTCTCCACTGAAGCTTTCTTT.

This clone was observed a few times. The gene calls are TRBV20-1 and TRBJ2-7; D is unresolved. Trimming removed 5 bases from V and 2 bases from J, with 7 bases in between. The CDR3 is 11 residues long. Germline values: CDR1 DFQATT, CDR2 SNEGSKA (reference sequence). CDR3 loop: CSAADTYEQYF. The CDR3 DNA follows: TGCAGTGCTGCTGACACCTACGAGCAGTACTTC.

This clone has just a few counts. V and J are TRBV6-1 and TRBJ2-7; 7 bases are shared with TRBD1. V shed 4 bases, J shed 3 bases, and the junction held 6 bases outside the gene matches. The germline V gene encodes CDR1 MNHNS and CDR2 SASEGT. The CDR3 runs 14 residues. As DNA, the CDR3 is TGTGCCAGCAGTGCTACCGGACAGGACTACGAGCAGTACTTC. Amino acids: CASSATGQDYEQYF.

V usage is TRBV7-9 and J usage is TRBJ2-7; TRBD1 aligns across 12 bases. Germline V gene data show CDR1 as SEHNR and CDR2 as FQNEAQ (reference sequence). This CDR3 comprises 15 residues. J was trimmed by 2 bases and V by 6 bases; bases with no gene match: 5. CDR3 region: CASSPGTGGAYEQYF. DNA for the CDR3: TGTGCCAGCAGTCCGGGGACAGGGGGCGCCTACGAGCAGTACTTC.

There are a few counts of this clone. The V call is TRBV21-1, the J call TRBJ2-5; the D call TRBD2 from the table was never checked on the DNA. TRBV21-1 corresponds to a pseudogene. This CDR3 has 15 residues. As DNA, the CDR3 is TGTGCCAGCAGCAAATGGACTAGCGTCCGGGAGACCCAGTACTTC. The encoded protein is CASSKWTSVRETQYF.

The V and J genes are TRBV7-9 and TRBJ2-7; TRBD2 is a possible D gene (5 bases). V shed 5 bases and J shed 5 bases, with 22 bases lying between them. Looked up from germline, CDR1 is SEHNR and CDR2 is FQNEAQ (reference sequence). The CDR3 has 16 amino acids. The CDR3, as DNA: TGTGCCAGCAGCCCAGGCGGTGGCCCGGGAAGGAACGAGCAGTACTTC. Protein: CASSPGGGPGRNEQYF. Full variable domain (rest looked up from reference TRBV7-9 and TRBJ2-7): DTGVSQNPRHKITKRGQNVTFRCDPISEHNRLYWYRQTLGQGPEFLTYFQNEAQLEKSRLLSDRFSAERPKGSFSTLEIQRTEQGDSAMYLCASSPGGGPGRNEQYFGPGTRLTVT.

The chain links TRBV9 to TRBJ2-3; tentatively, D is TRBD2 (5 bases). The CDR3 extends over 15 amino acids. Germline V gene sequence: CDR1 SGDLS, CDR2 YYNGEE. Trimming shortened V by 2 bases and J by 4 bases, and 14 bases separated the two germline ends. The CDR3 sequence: CASSVDTRVPDTQYF. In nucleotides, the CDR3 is TGTGCCAGCAGCGTGGATACTAGAGTCCCAGATACGCAGTATTTT.